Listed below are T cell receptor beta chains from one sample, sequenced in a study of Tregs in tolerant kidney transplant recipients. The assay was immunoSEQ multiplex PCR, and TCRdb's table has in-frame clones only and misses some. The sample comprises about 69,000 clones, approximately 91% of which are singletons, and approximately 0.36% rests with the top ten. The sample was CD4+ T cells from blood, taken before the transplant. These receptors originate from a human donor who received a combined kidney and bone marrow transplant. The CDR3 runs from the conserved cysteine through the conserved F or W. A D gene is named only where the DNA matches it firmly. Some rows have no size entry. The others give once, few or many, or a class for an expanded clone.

DNA: TGTGCCAGCAGCTTAACTCCAACAGGGGGCTACGAGCAGTACTTC; CDR3: CASSLTPTGGYEQYF; J: TRBJ2-7; D: TRBD1; size: NA; V: TRBV7-3
DNA: TGTGCCAGCAGTGACCAGGGGACGGTCTATGGCTACACCTTC; CDR3: CASSDQGTVYGYTF; J: TRBJ1-2; D: NA; size: NA; V: TRBV6-1
DNA: TGCGCCAGCAGCATGGGGACAGGGGGTGATGGCTACACCTTC; CDR3: CASSMGTGGDGYTF; J: TRBJ1-2; D: TRBD1; size: NA; V: TRBV5-1
DNA: TGCGCCAGCAGCTTGGTCGGGGACAGCGGGTATGGCTACACCTTC; CDR3: CASSLVGDSGYGYTF; J: TRBJ1-2; D: TRBD1; size: NA; V: TRBV5-1
DNA: TGTGCCAGCAGCTCTGCAGGGTTCCTGAACACCGGGGAGCTGTTTTTT; CDR3: CASSSAGFLNTGELFF; J: TRBJ2-2; D: NA; size: few; V: TRBV7-9
DNA: TGTGCCAGCAGTGAACAGGGGAACCCCTATGGCTACACCTTC; CDR3: CASSEQGNPYGYTF; J: TRBJ1-2; D: NA; size: NA; V: TRBV6-1
DNA: TGTGCCTGGACCAGCGGGTCGAACACCGGGGAGCTGTTTTTT; CDR3: CAWTSGSNTGELFF; J: TRBJ2-2; D: NA; size: NA; V: TRBV30
DNA: TGCAGCGTTGCGGTCCAGGGGGGCCACGAGCAGTACTTC; CDR3: CSVAVQGGHEQYF; J: TRBJ2-7; D: NA; size: once; V: TRBV29-1
DNA: TGTGCCAGCAGATCATCACAGGGGCGGTACAATGAGCAGTTCTTC; CDR3: CASRSSQGRYNEQFF; J: TRBJ2-1; D: TRBD1; size: NA; V: TRBV6-6
DNA: TGCGCCAGCAGCGCCCAACAGGGGTACGAGCAGTACTTC; CDR3: CASSAQQGYEQYF; J: TRBJ2-7; D: TRBD1; size: NA; V: TRBV5-1
DNA: TGTGCCAGTAGTATAAGGGACAGGGGAGGGAGAGGCAATCAGCCCCAGCATTTT; CDR3: CASSIRDRGGRGNQPQHF; J: TRBJ1-5; D: TRBD1; size: once; V: TRBV19
DNA: TGTGCCAGCAGTGATTACAATTCAAGGGGGCTGAACAATCAGCCCCAGCATTTT; CDR3: CASSDYNSRGLNNQPQHF; J: TRBJ1-5; D: TRBD1; size: NA; V: TRBV2
DNA: TGCAGCGTGGGAGACAAGAACACTGAAGCTTTCTTT; CDR3: CSVGDKNTEAFF; J: TRBJ1-1; D: NA; size: NA; V: TRBV29-1
DNA: TGTGCCAGCAGCTCTCAAGGGGCTGGCTACACCTTC; CDR3: CASSSQGAGYTF; J: TRBJ1-2; D: NA; size: NA; V: TRBV7-9
DNA: TGTGCCTGGAGTCGAGAGTCGAACACTGAAGCTTTCTTT; CDR3: CAWSRESNTEAFF; J: TRBJ1-1; D: NA; size: NA; V: TRBV30
DNA: TGTGCCAGCGTACTAGCGGGAGGCTACGAGCAGTACTTC; CDR3: CASVLAGGYEQYF; J: TRBJ2-7; D: TRBD2; size: many; V: TRBV11-2
DNA: TGTGCCAGCAGTCTACCCCCCACAGATACGCAGTATTTT; CDR3: CASSLPPTDTQYF; J: TRBJ2-3; D: NA; size: NA; V: TRBV6-1
DNA: TGTGCCAGCTCACCACCGAACAGGGGGGACACCGGGGAGCTGTTTTTT; CDR3: CASSPPNRGDTGELFF; J: TRBJ2-2; D: TRBD1; size: NA; V: TRBV18
DNA: TGCGCCAGCAGCGGGGGACAGGGGAATCATGAGCAGTTCTTC; CDR3: CASSGGQGNHEQFF; J: TRBJ2-1; D: TRBD1; size: NA; V: TRBV5-1
DNA: TGTGCCAGCAGTCCCGATACAGGGGGTGGACAGCCCCAGCATTTT; CDR3: CASSPDTGGGQPQHF; J: TRBJ1-5; D: TRBD1; size: NA; V: TRBV27
DNA: TGTGCCAGCAAGGGGGGGTCGGGGGCCAACGTCCTGACTTTC; CDR3: CASKGGSGANVLTF; J: TRBJ2-6; D: NA; size: NA; V: TRBV2
DNA: TGTGCCAGCAGTTGGGGGACAGGGAATCAGCCCCAGCATTTT; CDR3: CASSWGTGNQPQHF; J: TRBJ1-5; D: TRBD1; size: once; V: TRBV28
DNA: TGTGCCAGCAGCGTCACCCAGGGTGGGGCGCATACTGAAGCTTTCTTT; CDR3: CASSVTQGGAHTEAFF; J: TRBJ1-1; D: NA; size: NA; V: TRBV9
DNA: TGTGCCACCAGCAGGGGCTCCAGAGAAGAGCAGTTCTTC; CDR3: CATSRGSREEQFF; J: TRBJ2-1; D: NA; size: NA; V: TRBV15
DNA: TGTGCCAGCGGGGACAGGAACACCGGGGAGCTGTTTTTT; CDR3: CASGDRNTGELFF; J: TRBJ2-2; D: TRBD1; size: NA; V: TRBV7-3
DNA: TGTGCCAGCAGTCCGGGAGAGAGCGGGAGGCGGGAGCAGTACTTC; CDR3: CASSPGESGRREQYF; J: TRBJ2-7; D: TRBD2; size: NA; V: TRBV27
DNA: TGCGCCAGCAGCGCGGGACTAGCGGGAGTCTCAGGAGAAGAGACCCAGTACTTC; CDR3: CASSAGLAGVSGEETQYF; J: TRBJ2-5; D: TRBD2; size: NA; V: TRBV5-1
DNA: TGTGCCAGTAGGATGGTTGGACTAGGTGATACCTACAATGAGCAGTTCTTC; CDR3: CASRMVGLGDTYNEQFF; J: TRBJ2-1; D: TRBD2; size: NA; V: TRBV19
DNA: TGTGCCAGCAGAGTACAGGGATCGGGAGGAAACACCATATATTTT; CDR3: CASRVQGSGGNTIYF; J: TRBJ1-3; D: NA; size: NA; V: TRBV6-1
DNA: TGTGCCAGCAGTTTGACAGATCTCCACGGCGAGCAGTACTTC; CDR3: CASSLTDLHGEQYF; J: TRBJ2-7; D: NA; size: few; V: TRBV25-1
DNA: TGTGCCAGCAGACTACAGGGGGCGGGTGAAAAACTGTTTTTT; CDR3: CASRLQGAGEKLFF; J: TRBJ1-4; D: TRBD1; size: NA; V: TRBV11-2
DNA: TGTGCCAGCTCAGGGGTAGCGGTTTACAATGAGCAGTTCTTC; CDR3: CASSGVAVYNEQFF; J: TRBJ2-1; D: NA; size: NA; V: TRBV18
DNA: TGTGCCAGCAGTCTGGACTACCGCTCTGGAAACACCATATATTTT; CDR3: CASSLDYRSGNTIYF; J: TRBJ1-3; D: NA; size: NA; V: TRBV28
DNA: TGTGCCAGCAGTCGCGCACCGACAGTCTATGGCTACACCTTC; CDR3: CASSRAPTVYGYTF; J: TRBJ1-2; D: NA; size: NA; V: TRBV28
DNA: TGTGCCTGGAGTGAAGCGGGAGGGCCAGATACGCAGTATTTT; CDR3: CAWSEAGGPDTQYF; J: TRBJ2-3; D: TRBD2; size: NA; V: TRBV30
DNA: TGTGCCAGCAGCTTAGGGGACAGGACGAATCAGCCCCAGCATTTT; CDR3: CASSLGDRTNQPQHF; J: TRBJ1-5; D: TRBD1; size: NA; V: TRBV7-9
DNA: TGCGCCAGCAGTGTGGCAGCGGGAGACTCGCTTGGTATGAACACTGAAGCTTTCTTT; CDR3: CASSVAAGDSLGMNTEAFF; J: TRBJ1-1; D: NA; size: NA; V: TRBV10-2
DNA: TGTGCCAGCAGTCGGGGGGGCGACCAAGAGACCCAGTACTTC; CDR3: CASSRGGDQETQYF; J: TRBJ2-5; D: TRBD2; size: NA; V: TRBV25-1